This T cell receptor beta chain was identified during a study of blood T cell repertoires in COVID-19. The wider study: COVID-19 samples, acute and convalescent, were from the United States, Italy and Spain.

Per the original data handling: Cell counts per sample came from amplifying reference gene primers. Sequencing used immunoSEQ multiplex PCR; TCRdb keeps in-frame clones, though not all of them. The DNA gave D and trimming, while V, J and clone size come from that table. The table lists hundreds of thousands of clones, 86% of them singletons. This CDR3 has 14 residues. CDR1 is MDHEN, CDR2 SYDVKM, per germline. The trim removed 5 bases at V and 4 bases at J, leaving 6 bases unmatched. The receptor was derived from a woman aged 80 or over with COVID-19, enrolled during active disease. The sequenced material came from peripheral blood. The chain links TRBV28 to TRBJ1-1, with 8 bases matching TRBD1. The CDR3 sequence is CASSTLTGVTEAFF. CDR3 sequence (DNA): TGTGCCAGCAGTACCTTGACAGGGGTCACTGAAGCTTTCTTT.